This is a list of T cell receptor beta chains from one sample in a study of control samples from healthy donors and cancer patients. Sequencing used immunoSEQ multiplex PCR; TCRdb keeps in-frame clones, though not all of them. The sample contains about 130,000 clones, 85% to 95% of which appear only once. The source material was PBMCs. All receptors come from a man in his fifties with head and neck cancer. Both conserved end residues are part of each CDR3. D genes are given only for firm matches. Clone size appears in some rows only: once, few, many, or a class for an expanded clone.

D gene	clone size	V gene	J gene	CDR3 DNA	CDR3 protein
TRBD1	.	TRBV12-3/TRBV12-4	TRBJ2-2	TGTGCCAGCAGGCGGACAGGGAGCGGGGAGCTGTTTTTT	CASRRTGSGELFF
.	.	TRBV28	TRBJ1-2	TGTGCCAGCCAGAGGCAGCTAACTAACTATGGCTACACCTTC	CASQRQLTNYGYTF
.	.	TRBV19	TRBJ2-1	TGTGCCAGTAGTGACCCCCTAGCGAATGAGCAGTTCTTC	CASSDPLANEQFF
.	.	TRBV3-1/TRBV3-2	TRBJ1-3	TGTGCCAGCATGCAACAGGGCACTGGAAACACCATATATTTT	CASMQQGTGNTIYF
.	.	TRBV7-2	TRBJ1-3	TGTGCCAGCAGCGTAGGTGAATCTGGAAACACCATATATTTT	CASSVGESGNTIYF
.	.	TRBV4-3	TRBJ2-2	TGCGCCAGCAGCCAAGATCTTCATAGTCGCTCTAACACCGGGGAGCTGTTTTTT	CASSQDLHSRSNTGELFF
.	.	TRBV7-9	TRBJ2-7	TGTGCCAGCAGCTCGCAGTCTTTCTACGAGCAGTACTTC	CASSSQSFYEQYF
.	.	TRBV7-2	TRBJ1-6	TGTGCCAGCACCGAGGATTCACCCCTCCACTTT	CASTEDSPLHF
.	.	TRBV6-6	TRBJ2-5	TGTGCCAGCAGCTCAAACATGGGAGAGACCCAGTACTTC	CASSSNMGETQYF
.	.	TRBV19	TRBJ1-5	TGTGCCAGTAGTATATTTACCAATCAGCCCCAGCATTTT	CASSIFTNQPQHF
TRBD1	.	TRBV5-1	TRBJ2-7	TGCGCCAGCAGCTTCGGGACAGTCTACTACGAGCAGTACTTC	CASSFGTVYYEQYF
.	.	TRBV10-3	TRBJ1-5	TGTGCCATCAGTGGTGATCCCGATCAGCCCCAGCATTTT	CAISGDPDQPQHF
TRBD2	.	TRBV6-1	TRBJ2-1	TGTGCCAGCAGTGGGGGGGGAAAGGCGTCCTACAATGAGCAGTTCTTC	CASSGGGKASYNEQFF
.	.	TRBV9	TRBJ2-5	TGTGCCAGCAGCCGTTCCGGGAATTCGGTAGAGACCCAATACTTC	CASSRSGNSVETQYF
.	.	TRBV20-1	TRBJ1-1	TGCAGTGCTAGTAAGGGAAAAGGGGACACTGAAGCTTTCTTT	CSASKGKGDTEAFF
.	.	TRBV7-2	TRBJ1-3	TGTGCCAGCACTCCGCGGCCGGGGGTAAGAAGAAACACCATATATTTT	CASTPRPGVRRNTIYF
.	.	TRBV7-7	TRBJ2-5	TGTGCCAGCAGCCCCCACGTGGGGACATTCCAAGAGACCCAGTACTTC	CASSPHVGTFQETQYF
.	.	TRBV4-2	TRBJ2-7	TGTGCCAGCAGCCAAGTTTTCGGTGACTACGAGCAGTACTTC	CASSQVFGDYEQYF
.	.	TRBV9	TRBJ1-3	TGTGCCAGCAGCGTAGCTGGGGGGGGCTCTGGAAACACCATATATTTT	CASSVAGGGSGNTIYF
.	.	TRBV30	TRBJ1-2	TGTGCCTGGAGTCCCCGAGCTAACTATGGCTACACCTTC	CAWSPRANYGYTF
.	once	TRBV3-1/TRBV3-2	TRBJ1-3	TGTGCCAGCAGCCAAGGGGTGTTCAGCTCTGGAAACACCATATATTTT	CASSQGVFSSGNTIYF
.	.	TRBV5-1	TRBJ2-5	TGCGCCAGCAGCTCCTCGACCCGGGAAGAGACCCAGTACTTC	CASSSSTREETQYF
.	once	TRBV3-1/TRBV3-2	TRBJ1-6	TGTGCCGCCTCGGATGGAGGGCGATCACCCCTCCACTTT	CAASDGGRSPLHF
.	.	TRBV7-2	TRBJ1-6	TGTGCCAGCAGCTTTAATGGTAATTCACCCCTCCACTTT	CASSFNGNSPLHF
TRBD2	.	TRBV5-1	TRBJ2-3	TGCGCCAGCAGCTTGGACGGGACTAACACAGATACGCAGTATTTT	CASSLDGTNTDTQYF
TRBD1	.	TRBV6-2/TRBV6-3	TRBJ1-5	TGTGCCAGCAGTGTCACAGGGGGCCTTCAGCCCCAGCATTTT	CASSVTGGLQPQHF
.	.	TRBV4-2	TRBJ2-7	TGTGCCAGCAGCCGAGGAGGGGGCTCCTACGAGCAGTACTTC	CASSRGGGSYEQYF
TRBD1	.	TRBV9	TRBJ1-2	TGTGCCAGCAGCGTAGCTACACGTTGGCAGGGGGAAACGGACTATGGCTACACCTTC	CASSVATRWQGETDYGYTF
.	.	TRBV5-1	TRBJ1-1	TGCGCCAGCAGCTTTGGTAACATGAACACTGAAGCTTTCTTT	CASSFGNMNTEAFF
.	.	TRBV4-3	TRBJ2-7	TGCGCCAGCAGCCAAGTTCCAGTCTACGAGCAGTACTTC	CASSQVPVYEQYF
.	.	TRBV18	TRBJ2-2	TGTGCCAGCTCACCACTAGGACATAACACCGGGGAGCTGTTTTTT	CASSPLGHNTGELFF
TRBD1	.	TRBV30	TRBJ2-1	TGTGCCTGGAGGGGACAGGGGGCGGTGGATGAGCAGTTCTTC	CAWRGQGAVDEQFF
TRBD2	once	TRBV7-3	TRBJ2-3	TGTGCCAGCAGCTTAAAGGCTAGCGGGGGTGGACCTAGCACAGATACGCAGTATTTT	CASSLKASGGGPSTDTQYF
.	.	TRBV2	TRBJ2-7	TGTGCCAGCCGCACAGACCTTACCTACGAGCAGTACTTC	CASRTDLTYEQYF
TRBD1	.	TRBV5-1	TRBJ1-2	TGCGCCAGCAGGCCCCGGGACAGGGAAAATGGCTACACCTTC	CASRPRDRENGYTF
TRBD1	.	TRBV6-1	TRBJ1-4	TGTGCCAGCAGTGTCACGGACAGGGGGCGCGGGGTGTGGGGTAATGAAAAACTGTTTTTT	CASSVTDRGRGVWGNEKLFF
.	.	TRBV5-1	TRBJ1-5	TGCGCCAGCAGCCCGGACTCCAATCAGCCCCAGCATTTT	CASSPDSNQPQHF
.	.	TRBV14	TRBJ1-2	TGTGCCAGCAGCCAATGGGGGATTGAATTTGGCTACACCTTC	CASSQWGIEFGYTF
TRBD1	few	TRBV24-1	TRBJ1-2	TGTGCCACCAGTGATCCGCAGGGGGGAGCCGCTGGCTACACCTTC	CATSDPQGGAAGYTF
TRBD2	.	TRBV2	TRBJ2-5	TGTGCCAGCAGTACCGAACGACTAGCGGGGGGACTATTACAAGAGACCCAGTACTTC	CASSTERLAGGLLQETQYF
TRBD2	.	TRBV3-1/TRBV3-2	TRBJ2-1	TGTGCCAGCAGCCCTCTCGGGGCGGGGGGGCAGGGTGAGCAGTTCTTC	CASSPLGAGGQGEQFF
.	.	TRBV6-5	TRBJ1-3	TGTGCCAGCAGTTCACAGTACTCTGGAAACACCATATATTTT	CASSSQYSGNTIYF
TRBD2	once	TRBV7-2	TRBJ2-2	TGTGCCAGCAGCTTAGCTAGCGGGACCGGGGAGCTGTTTTTT	CASSLASGTGELFF
.	.	TRBV5-1	TRBJ1-1	TGCGCCAGCAGCCGAGGTTTGGTCCTGAACACTGAAGCTTTCTTT	CASSRGLVLNTEAFF
TRBD1	.	TRBV7-2	TRBJ2-7	TGTGCCAGCAGCCCCCAGACAGGGACCTCCTACGAGCAGTACTTC	CASSPQTGTSYEQYF
.	.	TRBV29-1	TRBJ1-2	TGCAGCGTTGAAGATCGGGGCAGGGCTGGTGTTGGCTACACCTTC	CSVEDRGRAGVGYTF
TRBD1	.	TRBV7-2	TRBJ2-7	TGTGCCAGCAGCTCGACAGGGTACGAGCAGTACTTC	CASSSTGYEQYF